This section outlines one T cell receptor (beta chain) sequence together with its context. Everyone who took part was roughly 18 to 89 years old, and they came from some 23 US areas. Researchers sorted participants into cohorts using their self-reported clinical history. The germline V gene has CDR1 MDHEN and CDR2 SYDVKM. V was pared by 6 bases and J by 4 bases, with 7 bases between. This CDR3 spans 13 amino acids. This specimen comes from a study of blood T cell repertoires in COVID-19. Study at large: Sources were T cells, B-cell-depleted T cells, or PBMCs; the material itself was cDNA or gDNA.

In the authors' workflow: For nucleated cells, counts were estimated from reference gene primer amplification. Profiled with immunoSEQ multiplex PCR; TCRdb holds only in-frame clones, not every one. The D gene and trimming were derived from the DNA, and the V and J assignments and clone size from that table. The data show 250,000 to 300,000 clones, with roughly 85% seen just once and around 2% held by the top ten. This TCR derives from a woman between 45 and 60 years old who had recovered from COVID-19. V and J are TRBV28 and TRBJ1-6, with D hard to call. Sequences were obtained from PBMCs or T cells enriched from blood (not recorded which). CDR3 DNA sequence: TGTGCCAGCAGGGACTCGTATAATTCACCCCTCCACTTT. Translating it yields CASRDSYNSPLHF.